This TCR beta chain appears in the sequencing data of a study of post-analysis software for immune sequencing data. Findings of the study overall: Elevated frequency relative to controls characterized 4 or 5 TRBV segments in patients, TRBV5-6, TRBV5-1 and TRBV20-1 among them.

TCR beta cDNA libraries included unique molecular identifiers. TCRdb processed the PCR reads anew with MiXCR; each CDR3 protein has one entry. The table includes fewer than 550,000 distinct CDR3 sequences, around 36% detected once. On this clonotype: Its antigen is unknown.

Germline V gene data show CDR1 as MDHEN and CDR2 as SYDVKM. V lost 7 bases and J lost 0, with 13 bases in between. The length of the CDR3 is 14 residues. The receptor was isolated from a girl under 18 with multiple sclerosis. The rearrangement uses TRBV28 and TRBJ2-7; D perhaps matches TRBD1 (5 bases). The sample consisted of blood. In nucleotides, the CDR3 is TGTGCCAGCATCCTAGGGGTAGGCTCCTACGAGCAGTACTTC. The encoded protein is CASILGVGSYEQYF.